This is a list of T cell receptor beta chains from one sample in a study of blood T cell repertoires in COVID-19. Generated by immunoSEQ multiplex PCR, the TCRdb table keeps only in-frame clones and is missing some. The data show some 220,000 clones, with 82% seen just once and over 4% held by the top ten. The specimen was peripheral blood. These TCRs come from an older woman with COVID-19, enrolled during active disease. Both conserved end residues are part of each CDR3. Each record gives: D gene, J gene, V gene, clone size, CDR3 DNA, CDR3 protein. D genes are given only for firm matches. Size is omitted from some rows. Given values are once, few, many or a class for expanded clones.

D gene: .
J gene: TRBJ2-5
V gene: TRBV5-6
clone size: few
CDR3 DNA: TGTGCCAGCAGCTCGGCGAAGGGACAACCTCAAGAGACCCAGTACTTC
CDR3 protein: CASSSAKGQPQETQYF

D gene: TRBD1
J gene: TRBJ1-1
V gene: TRBV29-1
clone size: few
CDR3 DNA: TGCAGCGTTCGGACAGGTCCTCGACGTACTGAAGCTTTCTTT
CDR3 protein: CSVRTGPRRTEAFF

D gene: TRBD1
J gene: TRBJ1-1
V gene: TRBV6-2/TRBV6-3
clone size: .
CDR3 DNA: TGTGCCAGCAGCCCGGACAGGAGGTTTAGGTGGAACACTGAAGCTTTCTTT
CDR3 protein: CASSPDRRFRWNTEAFF

D gene: .
J gene: TRBJ1-1
V gene: TRBV12-3/TRBV12-4
clone size: .
CDR3 DNA: TGTGCCAGCACCGTAAACACTGAAGCTTTCTTT
CDR3 protein: CASTVNTEAFF

D gene: .
J gene: TRBJ1-5
V gene: TRBV19
clone size: .
CDR3 DNA: TGTGCCAGTAGTTCGGGAGTAGGATTCAATCAGCCCCAGCATTTT
CDR3 protein: CASSSGVGFNQPQHF

D gene: TRBD1
J gene: TRBJ1-2
V gene: TRBV7-9
clone size: .
CDR3 DNA: TGTGCCAGCAGCTACCAGGGACAGGGCAACTATGGCTACACCTTC
CDR3 protein: CASSYQGQGNYGYTF

D gene: .
J gene: TRBJ2-1
V gene: TRBV5-1
clone size: few
CDR3 DNA: TGCGCCAGCAGCTTGGGTGGGAGTACCTACAATGAGCAGTTCTTC
CDR3 protein: CASSLGGSTYNEQFF

D gene: .
J gene: TRBJ1-1
V gene: TRBV6-5
clone size: .
CDR3 DNA: TGTGCCAGCAGGGGAGGAACATACACTGAAGCTTTCTTT
CDR3 protein: CASRGGTYTEAFF

D gene: .
J gene: TRBJ1-2
V gene: TRBV6-5
clone size: once
CDR3 DNA: TGTGCCAGCAGTTACAGGGGGATCAAACTTAACTATGGCTACACCTTC
CDR3 protein: CASSYRGIKLNYGYTF

D gene: .
J gene: TRBJ2-6
V gene: TRBV5-5
clone size: .
CDR3 DNA: TGTGCCAGCAGTTCACAGGTTCTCCTATCTGGGGCCAACGTCCTGACTTTC
CDR3 protein: CASSSQVLLSGANVLTF

D gene: .
J gene: TRBJ1-3
V gene: TRBV6-1
clone size: .
CDR3 DNA: TGTGCCAGCAGTGAAGCCAACCCCGGGGGGGTCGGCAGAAACACCATATATTTT
CDR3 protein: CASSEANPGGVGRNTIYF

D gene: .
J gene: TRBJ1-1
V gene: TRBV30
clone size: .
CDR3 DNA: TGTGCCTGGAGTGAACAGGGAGAGGCTTTCTTT
CDR3 protein: CAWSEQGEAFF

D gene: .
J gene: TRBJ1-3
V gene: TRBV28
clone size: .
CDR3 DNA: TGTGCCAGCAGTTTGGGGGGTGGGACCAGCTCTGGAAACACCATATATTTT
CDR3 protein: CASSLGGGTSSGNTIYF

D gene: .
J gene: TRBJ1-2
V gene: TRBV18
clone size: .
CDR3 DNA: TGTGCCAGCTCACCCCAACGGCCAGTGACGGGTGGCTACACCTTC
CDR3 protein: CASSPQRPVTGGYTF

D gene: .
J gene: TRBJ2-1
V gene: TRBV28
clone size: .
CDR3 DNA: TGTGCCAGCCGAGGACTTACCTACAATGAGCAGTTCTTC
CDR3 protein: CASRGLTYNEQFF

D gene: TRBD1
J gene: TRBJ2-2
V gene: TRBV5-6
clone size: many
CDR3 DNA: TGTGCCAGCAGCCCAACCGGGACAGGGGGCACCGGGGAGCTGTTTTTT
CDR3 protein: CASSPTGTGGTGELFF

D gene: .
J gene: TRBJ1-5
V gene: TRBV19
clone size: .
CDR3 DNA: TGTGCCAGTAGTAAACAACAGGAGAGCAATCAGCCCCAGCATTTT
CDR3 protein: CASSKQQESNQPQHF

D gene: .
J gene: TRBJ1-2
V gene: TRBV28
clone size: .
CDR3 DNA: TGTGCCAGCAGAACTTCTGGGGGCGCCGTGGGGGGCTACACCTTC
CDR3 protein: CASRTSGGAVGGYTF

D gene: TRBD1
J gene: TRBJ2-7
V gene: TRBV7-2
clone size: few
CDR3 DNA: TGTGCCAGCAGCTTAGGGAGATCCGGGACAGGCGGACGGGAGCAGTACTTC
CDR3 protein: CASSLGRSGTGGREQYF

D gene: .
J gene: TRBJ1-3
V gene: TRBV10-3
clone size: once
CDR3 DNA: TGTGCCATCAGTGATGTGAGTTACGGAAACACCATATATTTT
CDR3 protein: CAISDVSYGNTIYF

D gene: .
J gene: TRBJ1-1
V gene: TRBV29-1
clone size: few
CDR3 DNA: TGCAGCGTTGCGGAGACTGTGAACACTGAAGCTTTCTTT
CDR3 protein: CSVAETVNTEAFF

D gene: .
J gene: TRBJ1-6
V gene: TRBV24-1
clone size: .
CDR3 DNA: TGTGCCACCTCCCGTGGGGGCAGAGATTCACCCCTCCACTTT
CDR3 protein: CATSRGGRDSPLHF

D gene: TRBD2
J gene: TRBJ2-5
V gene: TRBV7-2
clone size: .
CDR3 DNA: TGTGCCAGCAGCTCCGGACTAGCGGGAATTATCGAGACCCAGTACTTC
CDR3 protein: CASSSGLAGIIETQYF

D gene: TRBD1
J gene: TRBJ1-2
V gene: TRBV19
clone size: .
CDR3 DNA: TGTGCCACTACGACTACAGGGGGTGGTGGCTACACCTTC
CDR3 protein: CATTTTGGGGYTF

D gene: .
J gene: TRBJ2-7
V gene: TRBV7-9
clone size: .
CDR3 DNA: TGTGCCAGCATCTACGGGGACAATGTCCGCGAGCAGTACTTC
CDR3 protein: CASIYGDNVREQYF

D gene: .
J gene: TRBJ1-1
V gene: TRBV14
clone size: few
CDR3 DNA: TGTGCCAGCAGCCAATCGGCGGTAGCTTTCTTT
CDR3 protein: CASSQSAVAFF

D gene: TRBD1
J gene: TRBJ1-2
V gene: TRBV6-6
clone size: .
CDR3 DNA: TGTGCCAGCAGACCGAACAGGGGGATGAGCTATGGCTACACCTTC
CDR3 protein: CASRPNRGMSYGYTF

D gene: TRBD1
J gene: TRBJ1-6
V gene: TRBV6-5
clone size: .
CDR3 DNA: TGTGCCAGCAGTTTTTCTGAACAGGGGGTTAATTCACCCCTCCACTTT
CDR3 protein: CASSFSEQGVNSPLHF

D gene: .
J gene: TRBJ2-7
V gene: TRBV19
clone size: once
CDR3 DNA: TGTGCCAGTGTACAGGGTTACGAGCAGTACTTC
CDR3 protein: CASVQGYEQYF

D gene: .
J gene: TRBJ2-1
V gene: TRBV27
clone size: few
CDR3 DNA: TGTGCCAGCAGTATACCTGAAGGGAGTCAGTTCTTC
CDR3 protein: CASSIPEGSQFF

D gene: TRBD2
J gene: TRBJ2-1
V gene: TRBV19
clone size: .
CDR3 DNA: TGTGCCAGTAGTATGGGACTAGCGGGAGGAAGTAATGAGCAGTTCTTC
CDR3 protein: CASSMGLAGGSNEQFF

D gene: .
J gene: TRBJ1-5
V gene: TRBV19
clone size: .
CDR3 DNA: TGTGCCAGTAGTATCCCGACGGGGGGCGGTCAGCCCCAGCATTTT
CDR3 protein: CASSIPTGGGQPQHF

D gene: TRBD2
J gene: TRBJ2-2
V gene: TRBV18
clone size: .
CDR3 DNA: TGTGCCAGCTCGCAGAGCGGGGGGAACACCGGGGAGCTGTTTTTT
CDR3 protein: CASSQSGGNTGELFF

D gene: .
J gene: TRBJ2-1
V gene: TRBV7-2
clone size: .
CDR3 DNA: TGTGCCAGCAGCCGTCAGTGGGGGGCCTACAATGAGCAGTTCTTC
CDR3 protein: CASSRQWGAYNEQFF

D gene: .
J gene: TRBJ2-1
V gene: TRBV18
clone size: .
CDR3 DNA: TGTGCCAGCTCACGCTTGCCCCTCGGGGACAATGAGCAGTTCTTC
CDR3 protein: CASSRLPLGDNEQFF

D gene: TRBD1
J gene: TRBJ2-7
V gene: TRBV18
clone size: .
CDR3 DNA: TGTGCCAGCTCACAAACGACAGGGGTTGTTGCCGAGCAGTACTTC
CDR3 protein: CASSQTTGVVAEQYF

D gene: .
J gene: TRBJ1-4
V gene: TRBV4-3
clone size: once
CDR3 DNA: TGCGCCAGCAGCCAAGAATTAGGGGCAACTAATGAAAAACTGTTTTTT
CDR3 protein: CASSQELGATNEKLFF

D gene: .
J gene: TRBJ2-5
V gene: TRBV4-1
clone size: .
CDR3 DNA: TGCGCCAGCAGCCAGCCCGGGGGAGAGACCCAGTACTTC
CDR3 protein: CASSQPGGETQYF

D gene: TRBD1
J gene: TRBJ1-6
V gene: TRBV6-6
clone size: .
CDR3 DNA: TGTGCCAGCAGTCGACTCTTCGGACAGGAGATTGAGAATTCACCCCTCCACTTT
CDR3 protein: CASSRLFGQEIENSPLHF

D gene: TRBD1
J gene: TRBJ1-5
V gene: TRBV11-2
clone size: once
CDR3 DNA: TGTGCCAGCAGCTTAGTAGCGGGACAGGGACAGCCCCAGCATTTT
CDR3 protein: CASSLVAGQGQPQHF

D gene: TRBD1
J gene: TRBJ1-3
V gene: TRBV7-2
clone size: once
CDR3 DNA: TGTGCCAGCAGCCAGGGGGAGAACACCATATATTTT
CDR3 protein: CASSQGENTIYF

D gene: TRBD1
J gene: TRBJ2-7
V gene: TRBV6-5
clone size: .
CDR3 DNA: TGTGCCAGCAGTCGTGGACAGGGCTCCTACGAGCAGTACTTC
CDR3 protein: CASSRGQGSYEQYF

D gene: .
J gene: TRBJ1-1
V gene: TRBV18
clone size: .
CDR3 DNA: TGTGCCAGCTCACCACCCCTTAATGAAGCTTTCTTT
CDR3 protein: CASSPPLNEAFF

D gene: .
J gene: TRBJ1-1
V gene: TRBV19
clone size: .
CDR3 DNA: TGTGCCAGCTACTTGAACACTGAAGCTTTCTTT
CDR3 protein: CASYLNTEAFF

D gene: .
J gene: TRBJ1-1
V gene: TRBV4-3
clone size: .
CDR3 DNA: TGCGCCAGCAGCCAAACAGGGTACCCTGAAGCTTTCTTT
CDR3 protein: CASSQTGYPEAFF

D gene: .
J gene: TRBJ2-7
V gene: TRBV28
clone size: .
CDR3 DNA: TGTGCCAGCAGTTTGACAGGTAACTACGAGCAGTACTTC
CDR3 protein: CASSLTGNYEQYF

D gene: TRBD2
J gene: TRBJ2-3
V gene: TRBV5-4
clone size: once
CDR3 DNA: TGTGCCAGCAGCTTCGGCGGGAGGGGCACAGATACGCAGTATTTT
CDR3 protein: CASSFGGRGTDTQYF

D gene: .
J gene: TRBJ1-1
V gene: TRBV18
clone size: .
CDR3 DNA: TGTGCCAGCTCACCGGAGACAGTTGAAGCTTTCTTT
CDR3 protein: CASSPETVEAFF

D gene: TRBD2
J gene: TRBJ2-1
V gene: TRBV6-5
clone size: .
CDR3 DNA: TGTGCCAGCAGTTACGGGATAGCGGGAGGTGGCAATGAGCAGTTCTTC
CDR3 protein: CASSYGIAGGGNEQFF

D gene: TRBD2
J gene: TRBJ2-3
V gene: TRBV29-1
clone size: .
CDR3 DNA: TGCAGCGTCGGGAGGCTGGGCACAGATACGCAGTATTTT
CDR3 protein: CSVGRLGTDTQYF

D gene: .
J gene: TRBJ2-3
V gene: TRBV7-2
clone size: .
CDR3 DNA: TGTGCCAGCAGCTTAATAAGGGGTAGCACAGATACGCAGTATTTT
CDR3 protein: CASSLIRGSTDTQYF

D gene: .
J gene: TRBJ1-3
V gene: TRBV19
clone size: once
CDR3 DNA: TGTGCCAGTAGGAGCACTGACAGGGGAAACACCATATATTTT
CDR3 protein: CASRSTDRGNTIYF

D gene: .
J gene: TRBJ1-1
V gene: TRBV11-3
clone size: .
CDR3 DNA: TGTGCCAGCAGCTTAGACCTAAACACTGAAGCTTTCTTT
CDR3 protein: CASSLDLNTEAFF

D gene: .
J gene: TRBJ2-3
V gene: TRBV7-2
clone size: .
CDR3 DNA: TGTGCCAGCAGCCCCCGCAGGGGCCTGGGCACAGATACGCAGTATTTT
CDR3 protein: CASSPRRGLGTDTQYF

D gene: .
J gene: TRBJ1-1
V gene: TRBV20-1
clone size: few
CDR3 DNA: TGCAGTGCCGTACCGGGTACTGAAGCTTTCTTT
CDR3 protein: CSAVPGTEAFF

D gene: TRBD1
J gene: TRBJ1-2
V gene: TRBV11-2
clone size: .
CDR3 DNA: TGTGCCAGCAGCCCAAGGGCAGGGGGCGACGGCTACACCTTC
CDR3 protein: CASSPRAGGDGYTF

D gene: TRBD1
J gene: TRBJ1-6
V gene: TRBV28
clone size: .
CDR3 DNA: TGTGCCAGCGTCGGACAGGGGGCTTTGCCCCTCCACTTT
CDR3 protein: CASVGQGALPLHF

D gene: .
J gene: TRBJ1-6
V gene: TRBV6-1
clone size: .
CDR3 DNA: TGTGCCAGCAGTGCCCCCTCCGGGACACCCAGCGCCCCCCTCCACTTT
CDR3 protein: CASSAPSGTPSAPLHF